These 18 T cell receptor beta chains came from one sample sequenced in a study of blood T cell repertoires in COVID-19. Method: immunoSEQ multiplex PCR; TCRdb's copy keeps in-frame clones and lacks some. The top ten hold 2% to 2.5% of the sample, which has tens of thousands of clones, approximately 91% seen once. Sequencing was carried out using peripheral blood. The origin of the receptors is a man aged 55 to 70 with acute or convalescent COVID-19.

V and J are TRBV28 and TRBJ1-4; D possibly corresponds to TRBD1 (5 bases). The CDR3 consists of 14 residues. With 5 bases removed from V and 6 bases from J, the gap between germline ends came to 13 bases. From germline, CDR1 is MDHEN and CDR2 SYDVKM. The CDR3 DNA is TGTGCCAGCAGTAAACAGGCGTCTTATGAAAAACTGTTTTTT. As protein: CASSKQASYEKLFF.

The chain recombines TRBV7-8 with TRBJ1-2, with TRBD1 as a possible D gene (5 bases). The CDR3 extends over 15 amino acids. CDR1 and CDR2 from the germline V gene are SGHVS and FQNEAQ. The V end lost 5 bases, the J end lost 3 bases, and 16 bases lay between the germline ends. The CDR3 DNA is TGTGCCAGCAGCCCTCCCGGGGGTGAGGACTATGGCTACACCTTC. Its translation is CASSPPGGEDYGYTF.

The J gene is TRBJ2-4, the V gene TRBV6-5; no definite D call. This CDR3 region has 11 residues. Germline V lookup: CDR1 MNHEY, CDR2 SVGAGI. V was shortened by 6 bases and J by 11 bases, with 11 bases between the two germline ends. The CDR3 reads CASSYRDFQYF. In DNA, the CDR3 is TGTGCCAGCAGCTACAGAGACTTTCAGTACTTC.

The gene calls are TRBV3-1 (or the pseudogene TRBV3-2) and TRBJ1-5, with D possibly being TRBD1 (5 bases). The germline CDR1 and CDR2 sequences are LGHDT and YNNKEL (reference sequence). The CDR3 contains 19 residues. Deletions cut 4 bases from V and 3 bases from J, with 25 bases between. CDR3 sequence reads: CASSPADRDSRGANQPQHF. DNA for the CDR3: TGTGCCAGCAGCCCTGCCGACCGGGACTCCCGAGGGGCCAATCAGCCCCAGCATTTT.

As DNA, the CDR3 is TGTGCCAGCAGTTTCGGGACAGGAAATGAAAAACTGTTTTTT. This encodes CASSFGTGNEKLFF. The gene calls are TRBV28 and TRBJ1-4; 8 nucleotides align to TRBD1. This CDR3 has 14 amino acids. The germline gives CDR1 MDHEN, CDR2 SYDVKM. Trimming at V came to 3 bases and at J to 5 bases, leaving 2 bases not matched to a gene.

The chain uses TRBV2 and TRBJ1-2; weak D call: TRBD1 (6 bases). V dropped 6 bases and J dropped 5 bases, with 16 bases sitting between them. CDR3 length: 14 amino acids. Per the germline V gene, CDR1 is SNHLY and CDR2 is FYNNEI. The CDR3 nucleotides read TGTGCCAGCAGGAGGGTGGGGGCAGATTATGGCTACACCTTC. Translating gives CASRRVGADYGYTF.

The V and J genes are TRBV12-2 and TRBJ2-5; TRBD2, the table's D call, was not compared with the DNA. TRBV12-2 is classified as a pseudogene. This CDR3 contains 18 residues. The CDR3 bases are TGTGCAAGTCGCCCCGGCGGGGGTAGCGGCGGTGGTGGGGAGACCCAGTACTTC. Translating gives CASRPGGGSGGGGETQYF.

The V and J genes are TRBV6-5 and TRBJ1-2; 7 bases align to TRBD1. Losses at the gene ends were 10 bases for V and 1 base for J; bases not matched to a gene: 3. Germline V gene sequence: CDR1 MNHEY, CDR2 SVGAGI. This CDR3 contains 12 residues. CDR3 amino acids: CATSGGNYGYTF. CDR3 nucleotide sequence: TGTGCCACCTCAGGGGGTAACTATGGCTACACCTTC.

The chain couples TRBV9 to TRBJ2-1, with 11 bases fitting TRBD2. CDR3 size: 15 residues. Germline-derived CDR1 and CDR2 are SGDLS and YYNGEE. The trim removed 6 bases at V and 3 bases at J, leaving 5 bases unmatched. The CDR3 DNA reads as TGTGCCAGCACCGTGGGGACTAGCGGCTACAATGAGCAGTTCTTC. Residues: CASTVGTSGYNEQFF. Looking up the rest from reference TRBV9 and TRBJ2-1 gives the full variable domain: DSGVTQTPKHLITATGQRVTLRCSPRSGDLSVYWYQQSLDQGLQFLIQYYNGEERAKGNILERFSAQQFPDLHSELNLSSLELGDSALYFCASTVGTSGYNEQFFGPGTRLTVL.

The V gene is TRBV15, the J gene TRBJ2-7; 7 bases are shared with TRBD2. Unmatched junction bases numbered 7, after V lost 0 bases and J lost 2 bases. The CDR3 totals 16 residues. Germline assignment: CDR1 LNHNV and CDR2 YYDKDF (reference sequence). The CDR3 nucleotides read TGTGCCACCAGCAGAGATCTAGCGGCTGGAGCCTACGAGCAGTACTTC. Amino acids: CATSRDLAAGAYEQYF.

The chain uses TRBV7-9 and TRBJ2-1; the D is unclear. Germline CDR1 and CDR2: SEHNR and FQNEAQ (reference sequence). V shed 2 bases and J shed 3 bases, with 8 bases lying between them. There are 14 residues in the CDR3. CDR3 in DNA: TGTGCCAGCAGCTTAAGAGACAACTACAATGAGCAGTTCTTC. Translation gives CASSLRDNYNEQFF.

Concerning this clone: In the same sample, other DNA sequences code for this CDR3. V is TRBV28 and J is TRBJ1-1; TRBD1 aligns across 9 bases. Losses at the gene ends were 6 bases for V and 4 bases for J; bases not matched to a gene: 6. This CDR3 has 14 residues. Germline assignment: CDR1 MDHEN and CDR2 SYDVKM. The CDR3, as DNA: TGTGCCAGCAGGGACAGGGGTAGGGGCACTGAAGCTTTCTTT. Its translation: CASRDRGRGTEAFF. Full variable domain (outside the CDR3, taken from reference TRBV28 and TRBJ1-1): DVKVTQSSRYLVKRTGEKVFLECVQDMDHENMFWYRQDPGLGLRLIYFSYDVKMKEKGDIPEGYSVSREKKERFSLILESASTNQTSMYLCASRDRGRGTEAFFGQGTRLTVV.

This clone is a singleton in its sample. This chain links TRBV6-5 with TRBJ2-5, with a possible D match to TRBD2 (6 bases). The CDR3 runs to 13 residues. The V gene lost 6 bases and the J gene lost 1 base, with 9 bases spanning the gap. Per the germline V gene, CDR1 is MNHEY and CDR2 is SVGAGI. The CDR3 is CASSRTIQETQYF. In DNA form, the CDR3 reads TGTGCCAGCAGCCGGACTATCCAAGAGACCCAGTACTTC.

The rearrangement uses TRBV19 and TRBJ2-3, with a weak D call TRBD2 (6 bases). V was trimmed by 7 bases and J by 0 bases, leaving 14 bases between them. The CDR3 contains 15 residues. Germline CDR1 is LNHDA and CDR2 is SQIVND (reference sequence). CDR3 in amino acids: CASNLGGASTDTQYF. The CDR3 bases are TGTGCCAGTAATCTAGGAGGGGCGAGCACAGATACGCAGTATTTT.

The DNA for the CDR3 is TGCAGTGCTAGTGCGGGAGACACCTACAATGAGCAGTTCTTC. Amino acids: CSASAGDTYNEQFF. The chain employs TRBV20-1 and TRBJ2-1; 7 nucleotides match TRBD2. The CDR3 spans 14 residues. The junction had 4 bases not matched to a gene; V was cut back by 3 bases and J by 2 bases. From germline, CDR1 is DFQATT and CDR2 SNEGSKA (reference sequence).

The chain recombines TRBV21-1 with TRBJ2-5; TRBD2, as called in the table, went unchecked against the DNA. TRBV21-1 is shown as a pseudogene. The CDR3 totals 15 residues. CDR3 region: CASSKGGKEGETQYF. CDR3 DNA sequence: TGTGCCAGCAGCAAAGGAGGGAAGGAGGGAGAGACCCAGTACTTC.

This chain links TRBV12-5 with TRBJ2-5, with D possibly TRBD2 on 6 matching bases. CDR3 length: 13 residues. The germline V and J ends were trimmed by 7 bases and 5 bases, with 14 bases remaining between them. The germline CDR1 and CDR2 sequences are LGHNT and FRNRAP. This CDR3 is CASAGTPMETQYF. Here the CDR3 DNA reads TGTGCTAGTGCCGGGACTCCCATGGAGACCCAGTACTTC.

This chain uses TRBV13 with TRBJ2-3; 8 nucleotides match TRBD2. This CDR3 has 15 residues. The V gene end was trimmed by 3 bases and the J gene end by 4 bases; junction bases not matched to a gene: 6. Germline V gene sequence: CDR1 PRHDT, CDR2 FYEKMQ (reference sequence). CDR3 coding DNA: TGTGCCAGCAGCTTTAGCGGGGAGATTGCAGATACGCAGTATTTT. Translating gives CASSFSGEIADTQYF.